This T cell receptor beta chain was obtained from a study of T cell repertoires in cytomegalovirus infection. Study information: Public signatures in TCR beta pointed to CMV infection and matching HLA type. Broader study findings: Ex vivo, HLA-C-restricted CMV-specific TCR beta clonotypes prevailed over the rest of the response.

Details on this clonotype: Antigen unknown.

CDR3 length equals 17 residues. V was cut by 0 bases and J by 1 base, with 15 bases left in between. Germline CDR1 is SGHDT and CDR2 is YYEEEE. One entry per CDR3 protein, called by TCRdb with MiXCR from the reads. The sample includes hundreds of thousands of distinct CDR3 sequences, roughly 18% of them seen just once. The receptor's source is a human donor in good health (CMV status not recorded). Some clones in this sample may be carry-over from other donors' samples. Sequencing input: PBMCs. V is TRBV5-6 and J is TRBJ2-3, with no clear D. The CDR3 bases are TGTGCCAGCAGCTTGGGCCCCCTCACTCCGGGCACAGATACGCAGTATTTT. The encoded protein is CASSLGPLTPGTDTQYF.